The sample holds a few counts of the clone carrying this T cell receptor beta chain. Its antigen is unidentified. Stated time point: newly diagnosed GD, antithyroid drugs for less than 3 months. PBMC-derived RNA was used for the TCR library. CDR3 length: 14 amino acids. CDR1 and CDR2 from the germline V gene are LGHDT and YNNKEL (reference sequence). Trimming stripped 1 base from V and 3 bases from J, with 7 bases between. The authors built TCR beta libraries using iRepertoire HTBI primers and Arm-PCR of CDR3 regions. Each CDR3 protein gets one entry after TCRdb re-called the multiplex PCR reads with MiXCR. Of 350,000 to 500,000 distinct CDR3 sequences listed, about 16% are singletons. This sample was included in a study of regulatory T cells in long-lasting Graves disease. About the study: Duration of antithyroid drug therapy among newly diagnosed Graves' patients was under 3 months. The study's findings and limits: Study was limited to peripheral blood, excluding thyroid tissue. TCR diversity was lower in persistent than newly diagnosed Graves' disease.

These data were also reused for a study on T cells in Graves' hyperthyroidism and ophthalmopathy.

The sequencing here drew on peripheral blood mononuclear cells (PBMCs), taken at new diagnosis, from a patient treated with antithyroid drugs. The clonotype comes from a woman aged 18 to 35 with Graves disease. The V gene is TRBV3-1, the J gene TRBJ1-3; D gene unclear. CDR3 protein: CASSQGDIGNTIYF. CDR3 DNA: TGTGCCAGCAGCCAAGGTGACATTGGAAACACCATATATTTT.